This T cell receptor beta chain was profiled in a study of glioma-infiltrating T cells. This CDR3 is built from 14 residues. V dropped 6 bases and J dropped 0 bases, with 8 bases sitting between them. CDR1 MNHNS and CDR2 SASEGT come from the germline V gene. As regards this clonotype: Antigen: not known.

The iRepertoire nested amplicon-rescue multiplex PCR amplified TCR alpha and beta CDR3s from RNA. Input was roughly 95-400 ng of tissue mRNA or PBMC total RNA. TCRdb itself ran the multiplex PCR reads through MiXCR, one entry per CDR3 protein. The sample lists 100,000 to 150,000 distinct CDR3 sequences; around 25% were seen once. General observations from the study: Non-neoplastic patients had below-expected tissue-blood divergence, while all gliomas exceeded expectation. Tissue and blood shared very few CDR3 sequences.

The sequenced sample was glioma tissue, nonneoplastic brain tissue, or PBMCs (not recorded which). The gene calls are TRBV6-1 and TRBJ1-4; possible D gene TRBD1, 5 bases. The TCR sequence derives from a human donor with low-grade glioma or glioblastoma, undergoing nonglioma brain surgery, or in good health (not recorded which). The DNA for the CDR3 is TGTGCCAGCAGAAGACAGCCAACTAATGAAAAACTGTTTTTT. Protein sequence: CASRRQPTNEKLFF.